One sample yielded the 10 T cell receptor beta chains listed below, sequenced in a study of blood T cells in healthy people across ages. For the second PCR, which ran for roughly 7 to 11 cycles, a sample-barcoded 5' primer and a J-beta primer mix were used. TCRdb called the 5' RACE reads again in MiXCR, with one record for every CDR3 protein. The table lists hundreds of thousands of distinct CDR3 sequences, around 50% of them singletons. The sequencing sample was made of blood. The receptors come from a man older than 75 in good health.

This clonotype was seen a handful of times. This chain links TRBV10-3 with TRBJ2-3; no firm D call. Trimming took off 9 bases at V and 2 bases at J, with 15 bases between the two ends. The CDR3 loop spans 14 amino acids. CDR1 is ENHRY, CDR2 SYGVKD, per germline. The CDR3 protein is CAIKSIGNTDTQYF. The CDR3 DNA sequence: TGTGCCATTAAGTCTATCGGAAACACAGATACGCAGTATTTT.

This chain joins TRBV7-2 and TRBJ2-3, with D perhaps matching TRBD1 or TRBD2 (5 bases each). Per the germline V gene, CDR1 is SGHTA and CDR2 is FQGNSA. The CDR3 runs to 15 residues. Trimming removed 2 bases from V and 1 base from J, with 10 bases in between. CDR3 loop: CASSLMGEGTDTQYF. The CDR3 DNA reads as TGTGCCAGCAGCTTAATGGGGGAAGGCACAGATACGCAGTATTTT.

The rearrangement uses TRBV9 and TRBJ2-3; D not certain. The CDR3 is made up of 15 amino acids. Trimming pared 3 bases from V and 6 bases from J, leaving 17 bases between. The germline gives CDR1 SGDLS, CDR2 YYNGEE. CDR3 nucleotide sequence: TGTGCCAGCAGCGCCTTTGTCAACGACGCCGATACGCAGTATTTT. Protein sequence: CASSAFVNDADTQYF. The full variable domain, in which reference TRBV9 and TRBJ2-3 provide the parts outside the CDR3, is DSGVTQTPKHLITATGQRVTLRCSPRSGDLSVYWYQQSLDQGLQFLIQYYNGEERAKGNILERFSAQQFPDLHSELNLSSLELGDSALYFCASSAFVNDADTQYFGPGTRLTVL.

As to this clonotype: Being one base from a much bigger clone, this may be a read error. DNA of the CDR3: TGTGCCGGCCATTTAGGGGCTCCGTATGAGACCCAGTACTTC. This gives the protein CAGHLGAPYETQYF. The chain is built from TRBV7-2 and TRBJ2-5; maybe TRBD1 (5 bases). The CDR3 contains 14 residues. Trimming cost V 11 bases and J 5 bases, with 21 bases left between them. Germline values: CDR1 SGHTA, CDR2 FQGNSA.

The CDR3: CASRPSSSPETQYF. CDR3 in DNA: TGCGCCAGCAGGCCCTCTAGCTCCCCCGAGACCCAGTACTTC. The gene calls are TRBV5-1 and TRBJ2-5; D might be TRBD2 (5 bases). Per germline, CDR1 SGHRS and CDR2 YFSETQ. V lost 5 bases, J lost 5 bases, and 16 bases lay in between. The CDR3 loop spans 14 amino acids.

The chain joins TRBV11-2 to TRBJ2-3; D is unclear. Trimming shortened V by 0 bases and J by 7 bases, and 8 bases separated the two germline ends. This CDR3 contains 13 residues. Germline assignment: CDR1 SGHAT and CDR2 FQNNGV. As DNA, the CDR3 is TGTGCCAGCAGCTTAGATCTACGGAATACGCAGTATTTT. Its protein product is CASSLDLRNTQYF.

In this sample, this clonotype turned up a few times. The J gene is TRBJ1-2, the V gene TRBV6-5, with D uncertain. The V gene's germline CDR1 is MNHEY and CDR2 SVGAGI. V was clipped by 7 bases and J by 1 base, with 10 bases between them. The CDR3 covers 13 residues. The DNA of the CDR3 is TGTGCCAGCAAAAGACCGGATAACTATGGCTACACCTTC. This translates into CASKRPDNYGYTF.

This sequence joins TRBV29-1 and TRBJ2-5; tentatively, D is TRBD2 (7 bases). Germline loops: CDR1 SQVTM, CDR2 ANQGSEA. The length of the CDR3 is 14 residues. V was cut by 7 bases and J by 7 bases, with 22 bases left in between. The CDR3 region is CSGGRDTRGGTQYF. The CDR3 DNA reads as TGCAGCGGTGGAAGGGACACCCGCGGGGGGACCCAGTACTTC.

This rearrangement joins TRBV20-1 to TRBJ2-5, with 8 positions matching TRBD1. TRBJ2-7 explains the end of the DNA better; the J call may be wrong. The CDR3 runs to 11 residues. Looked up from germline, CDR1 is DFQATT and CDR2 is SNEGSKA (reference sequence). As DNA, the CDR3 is TGCAGTGGACAGGGGCACGACGAGCAGTACTTC. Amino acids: CSGQGHDEQYF.

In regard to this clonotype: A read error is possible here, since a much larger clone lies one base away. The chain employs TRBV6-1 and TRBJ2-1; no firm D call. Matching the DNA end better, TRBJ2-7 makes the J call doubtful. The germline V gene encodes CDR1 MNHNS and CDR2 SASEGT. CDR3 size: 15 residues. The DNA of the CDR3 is TGTGCCAGCAGTGAATTCCCTCCCTCCTACAATGAGCAGTACTTC. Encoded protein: CASSEFPPSYNEQYF.